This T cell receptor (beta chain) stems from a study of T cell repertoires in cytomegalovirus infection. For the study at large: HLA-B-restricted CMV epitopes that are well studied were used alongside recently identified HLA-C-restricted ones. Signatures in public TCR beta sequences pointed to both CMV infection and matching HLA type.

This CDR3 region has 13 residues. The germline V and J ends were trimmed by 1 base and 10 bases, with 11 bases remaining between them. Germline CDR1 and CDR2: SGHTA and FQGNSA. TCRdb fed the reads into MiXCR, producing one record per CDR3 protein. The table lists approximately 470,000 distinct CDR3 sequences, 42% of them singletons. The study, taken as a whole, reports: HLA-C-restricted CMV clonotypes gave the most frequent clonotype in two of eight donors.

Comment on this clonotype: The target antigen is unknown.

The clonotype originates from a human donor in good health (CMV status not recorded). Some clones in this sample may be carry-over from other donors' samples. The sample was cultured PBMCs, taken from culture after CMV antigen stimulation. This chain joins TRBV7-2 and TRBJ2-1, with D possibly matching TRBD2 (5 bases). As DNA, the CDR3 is TGTGCCAGCAGCTTAGTGACTACATCAGAGCAGTTCTTC. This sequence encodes CASSLVTTSEQFF.